This T cell receptor beta chain was sequenced in a study of T cell repertoires in cytomegalovirus infection. Study-wide background: Epitope selection comprised recently identified HLA-C-restricted CMV epitopes and well-studied HLA-B-restricted CMV epitopes. Both CMV infection and a matching HLA type were indicated by public TCR beta signatures.

Looked up from germline, CDR1 is LGHNA and CDR2 is YSLEER. Trimming took off 0 bases at V and 6 bases at J, with 6 bases between the two ends. The CDR3 is made up of 12 amino acids. The study, taken as a whole, reports: The ex vivo response showed dominance by HLA-C-restricted CMV-specific TCR beta clonotypes.

Regarding this clonotype: Its antigen is not known.

TCRdb reanalysed the reads using MiXCR and keeps one entry per CDR3 protein. This table has 86,000 or so distinct CDR3 sequences, under 30% appearing once. The TCR originated in a human donor in good health (CMV status not recorded). Some clones in this sample may be carry-over from other donors' samples. This sequence joins TRBV4-3 and TRBJ2-7, with unresolved D. The sample consisted of CD8+ T cells from cultured PBMCs, taken from culture after CMV antigen stimulation. The CDR3 sequence: CASSQDNREQYF. The CDR3 nucleotides are TGCGCCAGCAGCCAAGATAACCGCGAGCAGTACTTC.